Here is one T cell receptor (beta chain) with its context. This record comes from a study of blood T cell repertoires in COVID-19. For the study at large: COVID-19 samples from acute and convalescent phases originated in the United States, Italy and Spain. From T cells, B-cell-depleted T cells, or PBMCs came the material, which was cDNA or gDNA.

Source study methods: Nucleated cell number was recorded as an estimate derived from reference gene primer amplification. The assay was immunoSEQ multiplex PCR, and TCRdb's table has in-frame clones only and misses some. V, J and clone size are taken as reported in that table, and D and trimming were inferred from the DNA itself. The data hold 130,000 to 150,000 clones, with approximately 90% observed a single time. Germline assignment: CDR1 SGHDN and CDR2 FVKESK. CDR3 length: 15 residues. V was shortened by 5 bases and J by 3 bases, with 14 bases between the two germline ends. The genes are TRBV14 and TRBJ2-1; a weak D match, TRBD1 (5 bases). The sample taken for sequencing was peripheral blood. This TCR came from a woman in her forties or fifties with active or convalescent COVID-19. In DNA form, the CDR3 reads TGTGCCAGCAGCTTAACAGCAGGGAACTACAATGAGCAGTTCTTC. As protein: CASSLTAGNYNEQFF. The entire variable domain, with the rest obtained from reference TRBV14 and TRBJ2-1, is as follows: EAGVTQFPSHSVIEKGQTVTLRCDPISGHDNLYWYRRVMGKEIKFLLHFVKESKQDESGMPNNRFLAERTGGTYSTLKVQPAELEDSGVYFCASSLTAGNYNEQFFGPGTRLTVL.